Listed here are 25 T cell receptor beta chains from one sample, sequenced in a study of cytomegalovirus exposure and HLA in healthy donors. Use of 60 Vbeta and 13 Jbeta primers characterized the PCR. Sequenced by immunoSEQ multiplex PCR; TCRdb stores in-frame clones only, minus some. The table lists over 150,000 clones, roughly 79% of them singletons. Sample: PBMCs. The receptors come from a woman aged 50 to 60 in good health and CMV-seronegative.

J is TRBJ2-2 and V is TRBV5-4, with D possibly TRBD1 on 5 matching bases. The CDR3 contains 15 residues. V was clipped by 4 bases and J by 6 bases, with 16 bases between them. CDR1 SGHNT and CDR2 YYREEE come from the germline V gene (reference sequence). The CDR3 reads CASSARAGFPGELFF. The CDR3 DNA reads TGTGCCAGCAGCGCTAGAGCAGGGTTCCCCGGGGAGCTGTTTTTT.

The gene calls are TRBV19 and TRBJ2-7, with D unclear. This CDR3 is 13 amino acids long. Germline assignment: CDR1 LNHDA and CDR2 SQIVND (reference sequence). Trimming took off 7 bases at V and 1 base at J, with 11 bases between the two ends. The CDR3 region is CASTPGSSYEQYF. The CDR3 nucleotides are TGTGCCAGTACCCCCGGGTCGTCCTACGAGCAGTACTTC.

This sequence joins TRBV10-3 and TRBJ2-3; unclear D gene. Germline V gives CDR1 ENHRY, CDR2 SYGVKD. V was shortened by 5 bases and J by 4 bases, with 10 bases between the two germline ends. This CDR3 has 13 residues. The CDR3 coding sequence is TGTGCCATCAGTCTCCGGGTAGCAGATACGCAGTATTTT. Its protein product is CAISLRVADTQYF.

The rearrangement links TRBV4-2 to TRBJ2-7; 7 positions match TRBD2. Germline V gene lookup returns CDR1 LGHNA and CDR2 YNFKEQ. The CDR3 contains 14 residues. The J segment lost 5 bases and the V segment lost 0 bases, leaving 4 bases of the junction unmatched. CDR3 DNA sequence: TGTGCCAGCAGCCAAGATGCGGGAGATGACGAGCAGTACTTC. Amino acids: CASSQDAGDDEQYF.

The chain carries TRBV28 and TRBJ1-1; maybe TRBD1 (5 bases). Between the trimmed V and J ends, which lost 8 bases and 1 base, there was a span of 8 bases. CDR1 is MDHEN and CDR2 is SYDVKM in the germline V gene. The length of the CDR3 is 12 residues. CDR3 nucleotide sequence: TGTGCCAGCTGGGGCGGGAACACTGAAGCTTTCTTT. This translates into CASWGGNTEAFF.

The chain couples TRBV7-2 to TRBJ1-6; tentatively, D is TRBD1 (6 bases). The V gene lost 5 bases and the J gene lost 8 bases, with 13 bases spanning the gap. Per the germline V gene, CDR1 is SGHTA and CDR2 is FQGNSA. The CDR3 consists of 14 residues. In nucleotides, the CDR3 is TGTGCCAGCAGCCCCCGGGCAGGGGATTCACCCCTCCACTTT. This sequence encodes CASSPRAGDSPLHF.

This sequence joins TRBV5-4 and TRBJ2-1, with a possible D match to TRBD1 (5 bases). In germline, CDR1 is SGHNT, CDR2 YYREEE (reference sequence). The CDR3 contains 14 residues. Between the trimmed V and J ends, which lost 4 bases and 4 bases, there was a span of 12 bases. The CDR3 region is CASSQGVRYNEQFF. In DNA form, the CDR3 reads TGTGCCAGCAGCCAAGGGGTTCGGTACAATGAGCAGTTCTTC.

The V gene is TRBV14, the J gene TRBJ1-4; 10 positions agree with TRBD1. The length of the CDR3 is 15 residues. The V gene's germline CDR1 is SGHDN and CDR2 FVKESK. The ends lost 4 bases at V and 6 bases at J; junction bases unmatched: 5. The CDR3 DNA follows: TGTGCCAGCAGCCGCTGGGACAGGGGCGATGAAAAACTGTTTTTT. Translation: CASSRWDRGDEKLFF.

This clone came up once. This sequence joins TRBV5-1 and TRBJ2-5; D call uncertain. CDR3 length: 14 residues. CDR1 SGHRS and CDR2 YFSETQ come from the germline V gene. The V and J ends lost 3 bases and 5 bases respectively, with 14 bases between them. The CDR3 DNA sequence: TGCGCCAGCAGCTCAACAGCCTCCAGGGAGACCCAGTACTTC. Translated, it gives CASSSTASRETQYF.

The V gene is TRBV14, the J gene TRBJ1-2, with D possibly TRBD1 on 5 matching bases. Germline-derived CDR1 and CDR2 are SGHDN and FVKESK. The length of the CDR3 is 16 residues. The ends were cut back, 0 bases at V and 4 bases at J, with 15 bases in the middle. The CDR3 loop is CASSQDLTGLRYGYTF. CDR3 coding DNA: TGTGCCAGCAGCCAAGATCTCACAGGACTACGCTATGGCTACACCTTC.

This chain uses TRBV28 with TRBJ1-5, with TRBD1 identical over 8 bases. The CDR3 contains 16 residues. CDR1 and CDR2 from the germline V gene are MDHEN and SYDVKM. Trimming took 5 bases from V and 3 from J; bases not matched to a gene: 9. In nucleotides, the CDR3 is TGTGCCAGCAGTGTGGACAGGGCGGCTTTCAATCAGCCCCAGCATTTT. Its translation is CASSVDRAAFNQPQHF.

V gene TRBV7-6 combines with J gene TRBJ2-3, with 15 positions matching TRBD2. V lost 1 base, J lost 3 bases, and 11 bases stayed unmatched. Per germline, CDR1 SGHVS and CDR2 FNYEAQ. The CDR3 runs to 20 residues. CDR3 sequence reads: CASSLGRGLAGGPMTDTQYF. CDR3 sequence (DNA): TGTGCCAGCAGCTTAGGTAGAGGACTAGCGGGAGGGCCTATGACAGATACGCAGTATTTT. The variable domain in full, with the rest retrieved from reference TRBV7-6 and TRBJ2-3, is GAGVSQSPRYKVTKRGQDVALRCDPISGHVSLYWYRQALGQGPEFLTYFNYEAQQDKSGLPNDRFSAERPEGSISTLTIQRTEQRDSAMYRCASSLGRGLAGGPMTDTQYFGPGTRLTVL.

Points on this clone: The DNA is omitted, as the CDR3 cannot be located on it reliably, and the CDR3 follows TCRdb's listing. This rearrangement joins TRBV19 to TRBJ2-5; the table's D call of TRBD1 was not tested on the DNA. The CDR3 extends over 13 residues, inclusive of both ends. Germline values: CDR1 LNHDA, CDR2 SQIVND (reference sequence). CDR3 protein: CASSSGQGKTQYF.

This chain connects TRBV28 to TRBJ2-3, with 7 bases fitting TRBD1. Germline V gives CDR1 MDHEN, CDR2 SYDVKM. The CDR3 covers 16 residues. J lost 4 bases, V lost 5 bases, and 12 bases had no gene match. The CDR3 DNA reads as TGTGCCAGCAGTCCCTCGGACAGGTCTTGGTCAGATACGCAGTATTTT. Its protein is CASSPSDRSWSDTQYF.

V usage is TRBV2 and J usage is TRBJ2-7; 14 nucleotides line up with TRBD2. The CDR3 length is 16 residues. Germline CDR1 SNHLY, CDR2 FYNNEI. V dropped 6 bases and J dropped 3; count of bases not matched to a gene: 7. The CDR3 reads CASSGTSGGHDYEQYF. CDR3 DNA: TGTGCCAGCAGCGGGACTAGCGGGGGCCATGACTACGAGCAGTACTTC.

The rearrangement links TRBV9 to TRBJ2-7; D might be TRBD2 (6 bases). The CDR3 loop spans 13 amino acids. Germline assignment: CDR1 SGDLS and CDR2 YYNGEE. Between the trimmed V and J ends, which lost 0 bases and 6 bases, there was a span of 10 bases. The CDR3 bases are TGTGCCAGCAGCGTAGAGGAGGGGCGCGAGCAGTACTTC. Protein sequence: CASSVEEGREQYF. Complete variable domain (other parts from reference TRBV9 and TRBJ2-7): DSGVTQTPKHLITATGQRVTLRCSPRSGDLSVYWYQQSLDQGLQFLIQYYNGEERAKGNILERFSAQQFPDLHSELNLSSLELGDSALYFCASSVEEGREQYFGPGTRLTVT.

The chain recombines TRBV5-6 with TRBJ2-2; the match to TRBD2 covers 13 bases. Germline lookup yields CDR1 SGHDT and CDR2 YYEEEE. The length of the CDR3 is 17 residues. V was pared by 4 bases and J by 6 bases, with 9 bases of the junction left unmatched. The CDR3 reads CASSPGLAGVDSGELFF. The CDR3 DNA sequence: TGTGCCAGCAGCCCTGGACTAGCGGGAGTTGATTCCGGGGAGCTGTTTTTT. Drawing the rest from reference TRBV5-6 and TRBJ2-2, the complete variable domain is DAGVTQSPTHLIKTRGQQVTLRCSPKSGHDTVSWYQQALGQGPQFIFQYYEEEERQRGNFPDRFSGHQFPNYSSELNVNALLLGDSALYLCASSPGLAGVDSGELFFGEGSRLTVL.

This clone showed up just once. This sequence joins TRBV5-4 and TRBJ2-5, with D unresolved. Trimming stripped 2 bases from V and 1 base from J, with 6 bases between. The CDR3 runs to 13 residues. CDR1 is SGHNT and CDR2 is YYREEE in the germline V gene (reference sequence). The CDR3 protein is CASSFGGQETQYF. Written as DNA, the CDR3 is TGTGCCAGCAGCTTCGGTGGCCAAGAGACCCAGTACTTC.

The chain combines TRBV23-1 with TRBJ1-5; D unclear. TRBV23-1 is treated as an ORF (open reading frame) with a function not yet certain. CDR3 size: 17 residues. Trimming left V 0 bases short and J 0 bases short, with 12 bases between. DNA of the CDR3: TGCGCCAGCAGTCAATCGTTCTCCGGGTATAGCAATCAGCCCCAGCATTTT. Amino acid sequence: CASSQSFSGYSNQPQHF.

The chain combines TRBV5-4 with TRBJ1-1, with TRBD1 identical over 7 bases. V shed 4 bases and J 6 bases; nucleotides not matched to a gene: 9. The CDR3 is 14 amino acids. The germline gives CDR1 SGHNT, CDR2 YYREEE (reference sequence). The CDR3 is CASSTTGRLSEAFF. CDR3 in DNA: TGTGCCAGCAGCACGACAGGGCGGCTGTCTGAAGCTTTCTTT.

The V gene is TRBV28, the J gene TRBJ2-7; TRBD1 is a possible D gene (6 bases). The CDR3 spans 13 residues. The germline CDR1 and CDR2 sequences are MDHEN and SYDVKM. Trimming took off 7 bases at V and 10 bases at J, with 20 bases between the two ends. The CDR3 DNA reads TGTGCCAGCACTCAAGGGGGACCCTGGGGCCAGTACTTC. This translates into CASTQGGPWGQYF. The full variable domain, its missing parts supplied by reference TRBV28 and TRBJ2-7, is DVKVTQSSRYLVKRTGEKVFLECVQDMDHENMFWYRQDPGLGLRLIYFSYDVKMKEKGDIPEGYSVSREKKERFSLILESASTNQTSMYLCASTQGGPWGQYFGPGTRLTVT.

This clone was seen once. The CDR3 sequence: CASSLKAHNEQFF. Here the CDR3 DNA reads TGTGCCAGCAGCTTGAAAGCCCACAATGAGCAGTTCTTC. The chain combines TRBV7-2 with TRBJ2-1; unclear D gene. CDR1 is SGHTA, CDR2 FQGNSA, per germline. V was trimmed by 3 bases and J by 5 bases, leaving 8 bases between them. This CDR3 has 13 amino acids.

The gene calls are TRBV9 and TRBJ1-3; tentative D call: TRBD1 (6 bases). Between the trimmed V and J ends, which lost 5 bases and 6 bases, there was a span of 24 bases. Per the germline V gene, CDR1 is SGDLS and CDR2 is YYNGEE. This CDR3 contains 17 residues. CDR3 in amino acids: CASRGRGRVWAANTIYF. The CDR3 nucleotides are TGTGCCAGCAGGGGGCGGGGGCGAGTCTGGGCGGCAAACACCATATATTTT.

This chain connects TRBV6-1 to TRBJ2-4, with 10 bases identical to TRBD2. Germline V lookup: CDR1 MNHNS, CDR2 SASEGT. CDR3 length: 18 amino acids. V lost 0 bases, J lost 0 bases, and 5 bases stayed unmatched. CDR3 nucleotide sequence: TGTGCCAGCAGTGAAGCGGGACTAGCGCTTCTAGCCAAAAACATTCAGTACTTC. It codes for CASSEAGLALLAKNIQYF.

This chain connects TRBV19 to TRBJ1-2; D unresolved. Trimming took off 7 bases at V and 1 base at J, with 19 bases between the two ends. The CDR3 is 16 residues long. CDR1 and CDR2 from the germline V gene are LNHDA and SQIVND (reference sequence). The CDR3 nucleotides read TGTGCCAGTATCGGCTCCCGCGGGGAGATTAACTATGGCTACACCTTC. Translated: CASIGSRGEINYGYTF.